The sequence of this T cell receptor (beta chain) was determined in a study of memory CD4+ T cells and cytomegalovirus serostatus. For the study at large: Of the healthy Belgian adults, several were CMV seropositive and about 24 seronegative. Study-wide points: The CMV-associated TCR signature appears largely within the CD4+ memory repertoire.

Authors' data handling: Out-of-frame sequences were removed, leaving around 2,000,000 distinct TCRbeta sequences. This table comes from immunoSEQ multiplex PCR, and its TCRdb copy is limited to in-frame clones, with some not included. Clonal size and the V and J genes are those of that table, whereas D and trimming came from the DNA. Of tens of thousands of clones in the sample, about four fifths were seen once. Single viable CD3+CD4+CD8-CD45RO+ cells were sorted as the memory CD4+ T cells. CD4+ T cells were isolated by positive magnetic selection. Germline CDR1 is SGHRS and CDR2 is YFSETQ. The V and J ends lost 0 bases and 6 bases respectively, with 9 bases between them. The CDR3 has 13 amino acids. As concerns this clone: The target antigen is unknown.

The chain couples TRBV5-1 to TRBJ1-1; no clear D gene. Source material: memory CD4+ T cells from blood. The sequence derives from an adult in good health and CMV-seronegative. The CDR3 nucleotides are TGCGCCAGCAGCTTGGTCCTGGCCTCTGAAGCTTTCTTT. Its translation is CASSLVLASEAFF.